This T cell receptor (beta chain) is drawn from a study of vaccination and CD4 T cells after COVID-19. The CDR3 is made up of 14 amino acids. The germline V gene has CDR1 KGHSH and CDR2 LQKENI. The V and J ends lost 3 bases and 4 bases respectively, with 13 bases between them. Details on this clonotype: Its antigen is as yet unknown.

As to treatment: approximately 10-day PBMC culture with coronavirus spike peptide pools or control peptides (ViraFEST assay). Peptide pool stimulation in ViraFEST expanded antigen-specific T cells, whose TCRs were then sequenced. IL-2 at 10 IU/ml and peptide pools at roughly 10 ug/ml were added to PBMCs cultured at two million per well. At the Johns Hopkins FTIC core, DNA taken from cultured CD4+ T cells was sequenced by way of the Oncomine TCR Beta short-read assay. Via MiXCR, TCRdb re-called the PCR reads, giving one row per CDR3 protein. Seen here are roughly 10,000 distinct CDR3 sequences, under 80% observed once, and the top ten hold 17%.

The source material was CD4+ T cells from blood, cultured in vitro. This receptor was obtained from a human donor who had recovered from COVID-19. This rearrangement joins TRBV18 to TRBJ2-7; possibly TRBD2 for D (6 bases). CDR3 coding DNA: TGTGCCAGCTCACCGACGGAGGGACGGTACGAGCAGTACTTC. Its translation: CASSPTEGRYEQYF.